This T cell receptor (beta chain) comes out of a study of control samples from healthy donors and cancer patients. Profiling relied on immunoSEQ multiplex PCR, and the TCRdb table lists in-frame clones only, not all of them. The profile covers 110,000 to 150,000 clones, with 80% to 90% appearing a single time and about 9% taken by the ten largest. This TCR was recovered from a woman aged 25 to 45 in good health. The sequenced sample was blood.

The CDR3 loop is CSAQGGTDHYNEQFF. As DNA, the CDR3 is TGCAGCGCCCAGGGGGGGACGGACCACTACAATGAGCAGTTCTTC. This rearrangement joins TRBV29-1 to TRBJ2-1; D might be TRBD1 or TRBD2, each matching 7 bases. Per the germline V gene, CDR1 is SQVTM and CDR2 is ANQGSEA. The CDR3 is 15 residues long. Trimming removed 7 bases at V and 3 bases at J, with 19 bases between.